This record concerns one T cell receptor beta chain sequence. As yet, its antigen is unknown. The data were obtained in a study of blood T cells in healthy people across ages. Findings of the study overall: Getting older went along with TCR beta diversity per million T cells dropping roughly linearly.

The second PCR ran roughly 7 to 12 cycles with a sample-barcoded 5' primer and J-beta primers. In TCRdb, the 5' RACE reads were re-called with MiXCR into one record per CDR3 protein. The repertoire consists of over a million distinct CDR3 sequences, with almost 60% occurring once and the leading ten covering 6.5% to 8.5%. The material sequenced was blood. The receptor was isolated from a man aged 18 to 29 in good health.

This chain's CDR3 is CSATLAGSIQPQHF. As DNA, the CDR3 is TGCAGTGCTACCTTGGCAGGGAGTATCCAGCCCCAGCATTTT. This chain links TRBV20-1 with TRBJ1-5; TRBD1 is a possible D gene (5 bases). The CDR3 contains 14 residues. Per germline, CDR1 DFQATT and CDR2 SNEGSKA (reference sequence). Trimming left V 4 bases short and J 7 bases short, with 17 bases between.